This record concerns one T cell receptor (beta chain) sequence. Its target is unknown. These data originate in a study of cytomegalovirus exposure and HLA in healthy donors. Primers for the PCR totalled 60 Vbeta and 13 Jbeta. In the study's own analysis: About 88 million unique TCR beta chains, some 10 million of them shared, were counted by a later analysis. Data came from immunoSEQ multiplex PCR; TCRdb stores just in-frame clones and leaves some out. V and J calls and clone size are copied from that table; D and trimming were computed from the DNA. The table gives roughly 50,000 clones; the top ten clones make up around 2% of it. The study, taken as a whole, reports: Later analysis demonstrated an association between a missense DCLRE1C variant and TCR beta V- and J-gene trimming. High sensitivity and specificity were reportedly achieved when the classifier diagnosed cytomegalovirus status. In the analysis, some V segments, TRBV6-2 and TRBV6-3 included, were excluded as indistinguishable.

CDR1 SEHNR and CDR2 FQNEAQ come from the germline V gene (reference sequence). The length of the CDR3 is 16 residues. The V gene end was trimmed by 5 bases and the J gene end by 0 bases; junction bases not matched to a gene: 5. The sequencing input was PBMCs. V and J are TRBV7-9 and TRBJ2-7, with 12 positions matching TRBD2. The TCR sequence derives from a woman aged 40 to 55 in good health and CMV-seronegative. The CDR3 DNA reads TGTGCCAGCAGCCCCCTAGCGGGAGGGAGCTCCTACGAGCAGTACTTC. This translates into CASSPLAGGSSYEQYF.